This T cell receptor (beta chain) emerged from a study of graft-versus-host responses after intestinal transplantation. Profiled with immunoSEQ multiplex PCR; TCRdb holds only in-frame clones, not every one. Of roughly 20,000 clones in the sample, 86% were seen once. This CDR3 comprises 14 residues. The V gene's germline CDR1 is SGHRS and CDR2 YFSETQ. V dropped 4 bases and J dropped 2; count of bases not matched to a gene: 5. The V call is TRBV5-1, the J call TRBJ2-5; TRBD1 matches 7 bases. The receptor was isolated from a human patient who received an intestinal transplant, so some T cells may come from the graft donor. The material sequenced was PBMCs, taken roughly 32 weeks after intestinal transplant. The CDR3 reads CASSMGQTQETQYF. The CDR3 nucleotides read TGCGCCAGCAGCATGGGACAGACACAAGAGACCCAGTACTTC.